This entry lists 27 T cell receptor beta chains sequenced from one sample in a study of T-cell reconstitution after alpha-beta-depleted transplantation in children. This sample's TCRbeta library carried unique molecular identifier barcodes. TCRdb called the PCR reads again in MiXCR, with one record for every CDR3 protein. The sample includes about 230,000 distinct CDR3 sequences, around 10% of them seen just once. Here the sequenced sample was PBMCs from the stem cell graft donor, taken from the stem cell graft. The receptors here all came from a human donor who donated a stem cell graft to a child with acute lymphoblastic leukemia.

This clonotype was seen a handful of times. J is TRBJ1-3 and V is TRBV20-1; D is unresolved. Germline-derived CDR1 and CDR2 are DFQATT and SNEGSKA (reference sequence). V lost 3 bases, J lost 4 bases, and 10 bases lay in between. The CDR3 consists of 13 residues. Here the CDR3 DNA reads TGCAGTGCTAGGGAATTGGGCGGAAACACCATATATTTT. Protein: CSARELGGNTIYF.

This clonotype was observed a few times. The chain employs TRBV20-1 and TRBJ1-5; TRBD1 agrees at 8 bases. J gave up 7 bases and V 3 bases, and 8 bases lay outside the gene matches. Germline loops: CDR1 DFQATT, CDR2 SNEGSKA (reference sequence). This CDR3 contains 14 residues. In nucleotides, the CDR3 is TGCAGTGCTAGCGCCGGACAGGGATTCCAGCCCCAGCATTTT. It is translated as CSASAGQGFQPQHF.

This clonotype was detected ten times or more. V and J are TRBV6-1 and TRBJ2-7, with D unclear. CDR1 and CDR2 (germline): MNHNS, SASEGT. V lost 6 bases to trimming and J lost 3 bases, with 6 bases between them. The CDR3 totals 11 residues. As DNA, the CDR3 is TGTGCCAGCAGCCTCCACTACGAGCAGTACTTC. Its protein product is CASSLHYEQYF.

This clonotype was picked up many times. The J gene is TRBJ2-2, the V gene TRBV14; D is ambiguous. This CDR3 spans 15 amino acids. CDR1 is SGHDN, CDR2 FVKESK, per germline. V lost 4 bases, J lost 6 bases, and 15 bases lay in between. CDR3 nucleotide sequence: TGTGCCAGCAGCCCCTATCTGGGCAAGGCCGGGGAGCTGTTTTTT. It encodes CASSPYLGKAGELFF.

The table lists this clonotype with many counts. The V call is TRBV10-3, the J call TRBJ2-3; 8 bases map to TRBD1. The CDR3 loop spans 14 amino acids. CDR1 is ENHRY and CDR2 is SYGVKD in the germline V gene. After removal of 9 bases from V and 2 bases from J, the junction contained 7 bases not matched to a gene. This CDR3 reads CAISPDRVTDTQYF. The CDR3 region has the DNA TGTGCCATTTCCCCGGACAGGGTCACAGATACGCAGTATTTT.

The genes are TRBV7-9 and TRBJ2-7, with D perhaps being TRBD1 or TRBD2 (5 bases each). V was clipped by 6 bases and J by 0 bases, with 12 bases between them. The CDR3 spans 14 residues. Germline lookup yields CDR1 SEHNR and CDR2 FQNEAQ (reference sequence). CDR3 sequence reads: CASSTGRNSYEQYF. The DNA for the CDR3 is TGTGCCAGCAGTACGGGACGGAACTCCTACGAGCAGTACTTC.

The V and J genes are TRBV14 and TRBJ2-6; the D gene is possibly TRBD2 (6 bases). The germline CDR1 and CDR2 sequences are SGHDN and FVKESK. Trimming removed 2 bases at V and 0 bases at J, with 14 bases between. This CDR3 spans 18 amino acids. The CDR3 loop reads CASSQLGTGLSGANVLTF. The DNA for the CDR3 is TGTGCCAGCAGCCAACTCGGGACTGGACTCTCTGGGGCCAACGTCCTGACTTTC.

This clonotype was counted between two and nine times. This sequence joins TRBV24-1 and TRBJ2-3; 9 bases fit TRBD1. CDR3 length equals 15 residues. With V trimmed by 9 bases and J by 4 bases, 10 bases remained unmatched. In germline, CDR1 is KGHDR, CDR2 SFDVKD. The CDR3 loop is CATGSNRGHPDTQYF. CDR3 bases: TGTGCCACCGGAAGTAACAGGGGGCATCCAGATACGCAGTATTTT.

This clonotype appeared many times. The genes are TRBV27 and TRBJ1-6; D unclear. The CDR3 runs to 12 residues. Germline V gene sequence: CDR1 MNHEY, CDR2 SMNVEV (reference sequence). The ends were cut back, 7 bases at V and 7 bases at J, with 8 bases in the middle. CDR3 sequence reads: CASKSGNSPLHF. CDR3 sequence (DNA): TGTGCCAGCAAAAGCGGGAATTCACCCCTCCACTTT.

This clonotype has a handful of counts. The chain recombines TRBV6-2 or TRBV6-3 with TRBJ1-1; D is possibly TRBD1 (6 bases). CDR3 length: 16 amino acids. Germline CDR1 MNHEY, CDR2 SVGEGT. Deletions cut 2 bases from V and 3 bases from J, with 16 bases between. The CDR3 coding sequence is TGTGCCAGCAGTTACGGGCAGGGTAGGGGGGACACTGAAGCTTTCTTT. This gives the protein CASSYGQGRGDTEAFF.

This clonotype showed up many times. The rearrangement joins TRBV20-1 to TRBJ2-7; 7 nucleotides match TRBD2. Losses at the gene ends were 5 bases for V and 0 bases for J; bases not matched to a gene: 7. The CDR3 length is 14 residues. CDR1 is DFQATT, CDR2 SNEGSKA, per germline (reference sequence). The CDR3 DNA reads TGCAGTGCTCCACAAGTAGCGGGCTCCTACGAGCAGTACTTC. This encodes CSAPQVAGSYEQYF.

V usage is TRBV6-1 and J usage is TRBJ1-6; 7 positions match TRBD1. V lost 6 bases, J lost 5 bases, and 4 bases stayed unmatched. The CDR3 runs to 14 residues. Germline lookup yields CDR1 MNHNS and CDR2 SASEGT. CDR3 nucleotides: TGTGCCAGCAGACCTACAGGGGATAATTCACCCCTCCACTTT. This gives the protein CASRPTGDNSPLHF.

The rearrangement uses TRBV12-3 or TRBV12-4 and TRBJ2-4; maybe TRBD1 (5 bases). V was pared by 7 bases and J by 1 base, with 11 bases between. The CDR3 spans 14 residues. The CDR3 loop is CASTPGIAKNIQYF. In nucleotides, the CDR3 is TGTGCCAGCACCCCAGGGATCGCCAAAAACATTCAGTACTTC.

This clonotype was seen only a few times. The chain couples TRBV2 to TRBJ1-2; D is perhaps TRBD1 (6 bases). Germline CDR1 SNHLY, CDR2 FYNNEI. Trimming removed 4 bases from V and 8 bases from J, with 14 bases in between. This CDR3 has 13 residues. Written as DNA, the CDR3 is TGTGCCAGCAGTGTGGGACAAGGTTGGGGCTACACCTTC. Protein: CASSVGQGWGYTF.

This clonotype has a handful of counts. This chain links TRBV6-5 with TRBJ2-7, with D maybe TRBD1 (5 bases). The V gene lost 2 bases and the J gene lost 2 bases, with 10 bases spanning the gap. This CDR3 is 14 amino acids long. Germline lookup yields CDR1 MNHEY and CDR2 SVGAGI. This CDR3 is CASSYRTNTYEQYF. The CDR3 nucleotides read TGTGCCAGCAGTTACCGGACAAATACCTACGAGCAGTACTTC.

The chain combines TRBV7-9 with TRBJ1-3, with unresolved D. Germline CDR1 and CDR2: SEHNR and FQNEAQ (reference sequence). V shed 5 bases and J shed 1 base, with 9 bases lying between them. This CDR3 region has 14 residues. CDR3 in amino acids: CASSQKRSGNTIYF. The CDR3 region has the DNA TGTGCCAGCAGCCAAAAGAGATCTGGAAACACCATATATTTT.

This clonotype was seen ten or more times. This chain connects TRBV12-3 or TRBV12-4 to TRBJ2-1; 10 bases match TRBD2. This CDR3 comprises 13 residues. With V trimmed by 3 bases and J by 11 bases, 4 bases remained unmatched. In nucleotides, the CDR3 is TGTGCCAGCAGTTTGGGACTAGCGTATAAGCAGTTCTTC. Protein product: CASSLGLAYKQFF.

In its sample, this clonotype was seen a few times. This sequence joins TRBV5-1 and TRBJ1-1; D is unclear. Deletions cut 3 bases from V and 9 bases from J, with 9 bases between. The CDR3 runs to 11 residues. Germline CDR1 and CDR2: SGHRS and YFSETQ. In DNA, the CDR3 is TGCGCCAGCAGCTCGGACCAGAAAGCTTTCTTT. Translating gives CASSSDQKAFF.

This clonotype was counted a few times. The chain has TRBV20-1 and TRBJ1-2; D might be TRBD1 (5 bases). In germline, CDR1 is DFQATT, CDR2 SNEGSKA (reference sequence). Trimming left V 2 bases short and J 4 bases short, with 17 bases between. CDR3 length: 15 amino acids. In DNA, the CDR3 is TGCAGTGCTAGAAGCGACAGTTTGGCGCGCTATGGCTACACCTTC. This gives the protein CSARSDSLARYGYTF.

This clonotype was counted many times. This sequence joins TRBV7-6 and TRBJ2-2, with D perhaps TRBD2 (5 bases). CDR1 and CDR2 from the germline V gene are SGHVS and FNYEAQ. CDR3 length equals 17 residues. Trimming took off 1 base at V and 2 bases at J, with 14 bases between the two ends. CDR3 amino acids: CASSLVSGTRNTGELFF. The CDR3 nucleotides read TGTGCCAGCAGCTTAGTTTCGGGAACAAGAAACACCGGGGAGCTGTTTTTT.

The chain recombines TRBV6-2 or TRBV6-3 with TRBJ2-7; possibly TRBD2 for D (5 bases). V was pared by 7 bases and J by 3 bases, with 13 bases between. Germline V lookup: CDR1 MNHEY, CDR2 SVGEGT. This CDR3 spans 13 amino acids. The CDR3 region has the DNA TGTGCCAGCACTGACCCCGGGGTCTACGAGCAGTACTTC. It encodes CASTDPGVYEQYF.

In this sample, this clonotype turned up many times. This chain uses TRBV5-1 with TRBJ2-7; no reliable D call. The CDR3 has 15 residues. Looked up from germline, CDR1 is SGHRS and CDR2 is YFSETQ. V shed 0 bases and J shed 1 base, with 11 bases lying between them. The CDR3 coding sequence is TGCGCCAGCAGCTTGGTCGGTAGTAGATCCTACGAGCAGTACTTC. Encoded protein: CASSLVGSRSYEQYF.

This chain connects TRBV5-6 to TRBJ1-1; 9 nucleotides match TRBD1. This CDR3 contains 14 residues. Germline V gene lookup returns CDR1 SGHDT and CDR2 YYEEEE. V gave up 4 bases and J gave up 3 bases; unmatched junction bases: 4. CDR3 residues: CASSGGTGYTEAFF. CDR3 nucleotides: TGTGCCAGCAGCGGCGGGACAGGGTACACTGAAGCTTTCTTT.

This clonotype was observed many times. As DNA, the CDR3 is TGCAGTGCTAGGCAGCCCGCTTCCTCTGGAAACACCATATATTTT. This codes for CSARQPASSGNTIYF. The gene calls are TRBV20-1 and TRBJ1-3, with D uncertain. From germline, CDR1 is DFQATT and CDR2 SNEGSKA (reference sequence). The CDR3 is made up of 15 amino acids. V gave up 3 bases and J gave up 0 bases, with 12 bases separating them.

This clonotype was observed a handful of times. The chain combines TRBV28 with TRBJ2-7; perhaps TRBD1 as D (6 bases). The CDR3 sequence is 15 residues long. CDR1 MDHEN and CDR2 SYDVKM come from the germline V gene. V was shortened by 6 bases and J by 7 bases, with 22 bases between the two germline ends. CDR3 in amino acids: CASSVSVGALGEQYF. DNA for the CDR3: TGTGCCAGCAGCGTGAGTGTGGGGGCTTTGGGGGAGCAGTACTTC.

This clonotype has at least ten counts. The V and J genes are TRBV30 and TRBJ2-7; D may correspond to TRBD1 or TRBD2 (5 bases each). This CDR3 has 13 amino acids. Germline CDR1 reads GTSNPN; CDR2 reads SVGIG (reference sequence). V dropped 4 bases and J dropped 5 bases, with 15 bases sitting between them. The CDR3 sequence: CAWMSRGTHEQYF. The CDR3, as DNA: TGTGCCTGGATGAGTAGAGGGACCCACGAGCAGTACTTC.

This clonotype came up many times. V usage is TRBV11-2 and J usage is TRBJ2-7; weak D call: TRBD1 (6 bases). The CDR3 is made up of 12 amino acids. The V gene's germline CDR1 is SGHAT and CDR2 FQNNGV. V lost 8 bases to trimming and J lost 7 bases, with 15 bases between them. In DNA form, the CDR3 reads TGTGCCAGCGGGAAGACAGGTACTGAGCAGTACTTC. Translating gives CASGKTGTEQYF.